This T cell receptor beta chain stems from a study of monozygotic twins with inflammatory bowel disease. The CDR3 runs to 15 residues. The germline CDR1 and CDR2 sequences are SGHVS and FQNEAQ. Each of the TCR libraries took 3500 ng of total RNA. Reanalyzing the 5' RACE reads, TCRdb keeps one entry per CDR3 protein, without DNA. This sample contains about 160,000 distinct CDR3 sequences. A remark on this clonotype: Its antigen is not identified.

Study-wide results and caveats: None of the different T cell subtypes could be distinguished from one another.

This chain joins TRBV7-8 and TRBJ2-5; TCRdb's D gene call, TRBD1, goes unchecked for lack of DNA. This sequence was found in a human donor with ulcerative colitis or Crohn's disease, or a healthy co-twin of an affected twin (not recorded which). The sequenced material came from blood. CDR3: CASSLGGGVQETQYF.